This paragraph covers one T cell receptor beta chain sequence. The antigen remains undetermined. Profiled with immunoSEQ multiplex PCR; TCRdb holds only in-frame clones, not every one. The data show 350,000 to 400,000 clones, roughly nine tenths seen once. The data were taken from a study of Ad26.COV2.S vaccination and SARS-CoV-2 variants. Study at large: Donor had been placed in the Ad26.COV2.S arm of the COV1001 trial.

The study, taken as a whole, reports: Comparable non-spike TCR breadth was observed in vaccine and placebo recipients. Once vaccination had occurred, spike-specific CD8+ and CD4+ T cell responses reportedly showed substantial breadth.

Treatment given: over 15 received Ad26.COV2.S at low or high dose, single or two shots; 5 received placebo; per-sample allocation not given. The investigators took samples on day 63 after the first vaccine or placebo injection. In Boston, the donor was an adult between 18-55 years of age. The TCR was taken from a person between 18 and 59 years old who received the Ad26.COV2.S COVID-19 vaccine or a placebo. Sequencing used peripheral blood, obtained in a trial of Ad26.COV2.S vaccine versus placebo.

The CDR3 sequence: CARSLCETSGVLTDTQYF. The CDR3 bases are TGTGCCAGAAGCTTGTGCGAGACTAGCGGGGTGTTGACAGATACGCAGTATTTT. The V and J genes are TRBV5-3 and TRBJ2-3; 11 positions match TRBD2. TRBV5-3 is filed as an ORF, its function uncertain. V dropped 1 base and J dropped 3; count of bases not matched to a gene: 10. The CDR3 runs to 18 residues.